This T cell receptor (beta chain) emerged from a study of blood T cell repertoires in COVID-19. This table comes from immunoSEQ multiplex PCR, and its TCRdb copy is limited to in-frame clones, with some not included. Of around 300,000 clones in the sample, about 88% were seen once. Source material: PBMCs or T cells enriched from blood (not recorded which). The sequence derives from an older woman in a cohort exposed to, infected with or recovered from COVID-19 (not recorded which).

The CDR3 nucleotides read TGTGCCAGCAGTTACGGTGTCCGACCAGGGTCGGGCGAGCAGTACTTC. As protein: CASSYGVRPGSGEQYF. The chain uses TRBV6-5 and TRBJ2-7, with D possibly matching TRBD1 (5 bases). The CDR3 covers 16 residues. CDR1 and CDR2 (germline): MNHEY, SVGAGI. V lost 2 bases and J 6 bases, leaving 20 bases between the germline ends.